This paragraph covers one TCR beta chain sequence. This sample was taken from a study of blood T cell repertoires in COVID-19. Looking at the study overall: Sites across the United States, Italy and Spain contributed samples from acute and convalescent COVID-19.

How the authors handled the data: Reference gene primer amplification gave nucleated cell count estimates. Sequencing used immunoSEQ multiplex PCR; TCRdb keeps in-frame clones, though not all of them. The DNA was the basis for D and trimming; V, J and clone size are from that table. The sample includes about 190,000 clones, around nine tenths seen only once; the top ten take around 1.5%. The receptor comes from a man younger than 35 with active or convalescent COVID-19. Sequencing was done on a sample of peripheral blood.

This CDR3 reads CASSLGQARSTDTQYF. The CDR3 region has the DNA TGTGCCAGCAGCTTGGGTCAAGCGAGGAGCACAGATACGCAGTATTTT. The genes are TRBV5-4 and TRBJ2-3; D unresolved. Per germline, CDR1 SGHNT and CDR2 YYREEE (reference sequence). Trimming stripped 0 bases from V and 0 bases from J, with 11 bases between. The CDR3 runs to 16 residues. Using reference TRBV5-4 and TRBJ2-3 for the parts outside the CDR3, the full variable domain is ETGVTQSPTHLIKTRGQQVTLRCSSQSGHNTVSWYQQALGQGPQFIFQYYREEENGRGNFPPRFSGLQFPNYSSELNVNALELDDSALYLCASSLGQARSTDTQYFGPGTRLTVL.